This T cell receptor beta chain was obtained from a study of preoperative IRX-2 immunotherapy in early breast cancer. Germline V CDR1 and CDR2: SGHNT, YENEEA. V lost 5 bases and J 5 bases, leaving 16 bases between the germline ends. The CDR3 length is 15 residues. Sequenced by immunoSEQ multiplex PCR; TCRdb stores in-frame clones only, minus some. Of roughly 5,700 clones listed, approximately 76% are singletons. In this sample, this clone turned up a few times. Treatment denoted: preoperative locoregional IRX-2 cytokine immunotherapy. This phase Ib study tested locoregional IRX-2 cytokine immunotherapy given before surgery.

V usage is TRBV11-3 and J usage is TRBJ2-1; a possible D gene is TRBD2 (5 bases). Sample: tumor tissue, taken before IRX-2 immunotherapy. The clonotype originates from a human donor with breast cancer. DNA of the CDR3: TGTGCCAGCAGCCCCAAGGGAGACGGAAACAATGAGCAGTTCTTC. This codes for CASSPKGDGNNEQFF.